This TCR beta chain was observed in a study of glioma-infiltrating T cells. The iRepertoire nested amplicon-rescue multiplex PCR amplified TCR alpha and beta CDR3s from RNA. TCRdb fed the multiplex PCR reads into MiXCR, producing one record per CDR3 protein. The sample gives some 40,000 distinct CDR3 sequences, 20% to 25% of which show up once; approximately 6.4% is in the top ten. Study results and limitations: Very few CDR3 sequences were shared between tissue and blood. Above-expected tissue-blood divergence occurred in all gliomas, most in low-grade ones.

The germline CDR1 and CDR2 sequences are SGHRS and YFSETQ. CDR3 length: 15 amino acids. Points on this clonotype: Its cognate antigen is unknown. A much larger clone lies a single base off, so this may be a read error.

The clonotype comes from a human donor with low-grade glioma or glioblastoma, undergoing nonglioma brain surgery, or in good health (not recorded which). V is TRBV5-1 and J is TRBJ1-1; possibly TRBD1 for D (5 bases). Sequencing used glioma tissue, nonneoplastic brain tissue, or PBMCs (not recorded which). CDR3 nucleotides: TGCCCCAGCAGCTTGGAACCCCAGGGAAGCACTGAAGCTTTCTTT. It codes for CPSSLEPQGSTEAFF.